The T cell receptor (beta chain) described here comes from a study of breast tumors, draining lymph nodes, adjacent tissues. The CDR3 runs to 11 residues. Trimming took off 4 bases at V and 6 bases at J, with 9 bases between the two ends. Germline V gives CDR1 SQVTM, CDR2 ANQGSEA. Many counts were recorded for this clonotype. Its cognate antigen is unknown. General study points: That most tumor T cells come from lymph nodes remained unproven. Most tumor T cells seemingly derive from lymph node, then expand in tumor.

Each CDR3 protein is one row after TCRdb ran MiXCR on the multiplex PCR reads. The repertoire holds approximately 230,000 distinct CDR3 sequences, with roughly a third as singletons. Axillary draining lymph nodes of breast cancer patients supplied the node samples. Sequenced: axillary lymph node tissue. The clonotype originates from a female donor with breast cancer. Some clones in this sample may be carry-over from other donors' samples. The chain links TRBV29-1 to TRBJ1-2; D is perhaps TRBD1 (5 bases). The CDR3 DNA reads as TGCAGCGTTGTTCGGGGGGATGGCTACACCTTC. It yields the protein CSVVRGDGYTF.